This TCR beta chain derives from a study of blood T cell repertoires in COVID-19. Overall study: Sites in the United States, Italy and Spain provided acute and convalescent COVID-19 samples. Sources were T cells, B-cell-depleted T cells, or PBMCs; the material itself was cDNA or gDNA.

Authors' processing steps: Amplifying reference gene primers gave estimates of nucleated cell counts. TCRdb keeps only in-frame clones here, not all; method: immunoSEQ multiplex PCR. V, J and clone size reflect that table, while D and trimming were determined from the DNA. The sample comprises more than 95,000 clones, approximately 81% of which are singletons, and 30% to 45% rests with the top ten. In the case of this clone: One end of the junction does not line up with germline, which may come from a read error.

Germline V gene sequence: CDR1 SGHAT, CDR2 FQNNGV. This CDR3 region has 15 residues. The source is a man aged 40-49 years with active or convalescent COVID-19. This sequence joins TRBV11-2 and TRBJ2-5, with 7 bases identical to TRBD2. Sequenced sample: peripheral blood. Written as DNA, the CDR3 is TGTGCCAGCAGCTTATCCGCGGGAGTGTCAGAGACCCAATACTTC. Its translation is CASSLSAGVSETQYF.